This TCR beta chain was documented in a study of CD4+ T cells in melanoma. Here immunoSEQ multiplex PCR was the method, and the copy in TCRdb shows in-frame clones only, minus some. The data contain about 50,000 clones, roughly 89% of them singletons. Regarding the study as a whole: CD8+ T cell, macrophage and B cell function reportedly correlated with neoantigen-specific CD4+ T cells. Reportedly, melanoma neoantigen-specific CD4+ T cells showed varied differentiation states.

Trimming stripped 2 bases from V and 5 bases from J, with 10 bases between. The CDR3 is 14 amino acids. The germline CDR1 and CDR2 sequences are SGHTA and FQGTGA. A remark on this clone: Its antigen is currently unknown.

This clonotype originated in a human donor with melanoma. Sequences were obtained from peripheral blood. This chain connects TRBV7-3 to TRBJ2-1, with D possibly TRBD2 on 6 matching bases. Here the CDR3 DNA reads TGTGCCAGCAGCTTATGGGACTCGAACAATGAGCAGTTCTTC. Residues: CASSLWDSNNEQFF.